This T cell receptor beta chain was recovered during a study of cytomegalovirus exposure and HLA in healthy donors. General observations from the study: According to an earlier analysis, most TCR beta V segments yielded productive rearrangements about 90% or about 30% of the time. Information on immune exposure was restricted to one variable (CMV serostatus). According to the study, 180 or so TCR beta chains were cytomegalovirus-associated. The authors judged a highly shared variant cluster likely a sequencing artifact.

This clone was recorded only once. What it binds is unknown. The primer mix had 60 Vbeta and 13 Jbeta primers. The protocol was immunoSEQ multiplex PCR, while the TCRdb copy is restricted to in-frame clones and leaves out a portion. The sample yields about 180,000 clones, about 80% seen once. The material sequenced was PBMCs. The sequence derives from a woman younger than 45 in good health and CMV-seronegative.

CDR3 sequence: CASSALWGGGWGNQPQHF. DNA for the CDR3: TGTGCCAGCAGCGCCCTTTGGGGGGGCGGGTGGGGCAATCAGCCCCAGCATTTT. The chain employs TRBV9 and TRBJ1-5, with D possibly being TRBD1 (6 bases). Trimming took off 3 bases at V and 2 bases at J, with 21 bases between the two ends. CDR1 is SGDLS, CDR2 YYNGEE, per germline. There are 18 residues in the CDR3. Variable domain in full (rest from reference TRBV9 and TRBJ1-5): DSGVTQTPKHLITATGQRVTLRCSPRSGDLSVYWYQQSLDQGLQFLIQYYNGEERAKGNILERFSAQQFPDLHSELNLSSLELGDSALYFCASSALWGGGWGNQPQHFGDGTRLSIL.